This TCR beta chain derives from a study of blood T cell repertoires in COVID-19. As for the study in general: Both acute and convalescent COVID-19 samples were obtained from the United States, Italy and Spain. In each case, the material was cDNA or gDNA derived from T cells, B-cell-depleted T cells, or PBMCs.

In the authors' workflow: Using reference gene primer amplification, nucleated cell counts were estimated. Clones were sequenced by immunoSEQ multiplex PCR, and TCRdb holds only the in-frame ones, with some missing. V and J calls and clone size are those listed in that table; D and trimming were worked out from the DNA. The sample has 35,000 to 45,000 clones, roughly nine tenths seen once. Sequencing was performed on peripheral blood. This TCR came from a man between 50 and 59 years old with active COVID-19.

CDR3 region: CASSPGPAAAASYEQYF. CDR3 bases: TGTGCCAGCAGCCCGGGCCCCGCAGCGGCAGCATCCTACGAGCAGTACTTC. The chain employs TRBV27 and TRBJ2-7, with TRBD2 as a possible D gene (5 bases). CDR3 length equals 17 residues. Trimming pared 6 bases from V and 1 base from J, leaving 22 bases between. Germline CDR1 is MNHEY and CDR2 is SMNVEV (reference sequence).